Listed below are T cell receptor beta chains from one sample, sequenced in a study of shared clonotypes between healthy human individuals. Sequenced by immunoSEQ multiplex PCR; TCRdb stores in-frame clones only, minus some. The data show about 2.4 million clones, roughly 93% seen once. The sample consisted of naive CD4+ T cells from PBMCs. Receptors originate from a man between 18 and 29 years old in good health. Some clones in this sample may be carry-over from other donors' samples. The CDR3 runs from the conserved cysteine through the conserved F or W. Fields, in order: V gene, clone size, J gene, D gene, CDR3 protein, CDR3 DNA. D genes are given only for firm matches. The size of a clone is reported for some rows only, either as once, few or many, or as a class for expanded clones.

v_gene: TRBV28
abundance: .
j_gene: TRBJ1-2
d_gene: TRBD1
CDR3aa: CASSQGGSNYGYTF
CDR3nt: TGTGCCAGCAGTCAGGGGGGCAGCAACTATGGCTACACCTTC

v_gene: TRBV5-4
abundance: once
j_gene: TRBJ1-3
d_gene: .
CDR3aa: CASSFSGNTIYF
CDR3nt: TGTGCCAGCAGCTTTTCTGGAAACACCATATATTTT

v_gene: TRBV5-1
abundance: .
j_gene: TRBJ2-5
d_gene: .
CDR3aa: CASSFRIQETQYF
CDR3nt: TGCGCCAGCAGCTTCCGGATTCAAGAGACCCAGTACTTC

v_gene: TRBV5-1
abundance: once
j_gene: TRBJ2-7
d_gene: TRBD1
CDR3aa: CASSLAYGQGVSYEQYF
CDR3nt: TGCGCCAGCAGCTTGGCCTATGGACAGGGTGTCTCCTACGAGCAGTACTTC

v_gene: TRBV12-5
abundance: .
j_gene: TRBJ2-1
d_gene: .
CDR3aa: CASGLVVHNGEAYNEQFF
CDR3nt: TGTGCTAGTGGTTTGGTAGTCCACAACGGGGAAGCCTACAATGAGCAGTTCTTC

v_gene: TRBV5-4
abundance: .
j_gene: TRBJ2-7
d_gene: .
CDR3aa: CASSLSSGGSYEQYF
CDR3nt: TGTGCCAGCAGCTTGTCTAGTGGAGGGTCCTACGAGCAGTACTTC

v_gene: TRBV7-3
abundance: once
j_gene: TRBJ2-3
d_gene: .
CDR3aa: CASSFDSDTQYF
CDR3nt: TGTGCCAGCAGCTTCGATTCAGATACGCAGTATTTT

v_gene: TRBV25-1
abundance: .
j_gene: TRBJ1-5
d_gene: .
CDR3aa: CASSEAENQPQHF
CDR3nt: TGTGCCAGCAGTGAGGCGGAGAATCAGCCCCAGCATTTT

v_gene: TRBV7-3
abundance: .
j_gene: TRBJ2-5
d_gene: TRBD1
CDR3aa: CASSSGQGVETQYF
CDR3nt: TGTGCCAGCAGCTCAGGACAGGGAGTCGAGACCCAGTACTTC

v_gene: TRBV27
abundance: once
j_gene: TRBJ2-5
d_gene: .
CDR3aa: CASNSRGGETQYF
CDR3nt: TGTGCCAGCAATTCAAGGGGCGGAGAGACCCAGTACTTC

v_gene: TRBV9
abundance: .
j_gene: TRBJ2-3
d_gene: .
CDR3aa: CASSVAHTTDTQYF
CDR3nt: TGTGCCAGCAGCGTAGCTCATACCACAGATACGCAGTATTTT

v_gene: TRBV11-2
abundance: .
j_gene: TRBJ2-1
d_gene: TRBD2
CDR3aa: CASRLTSGRYNEQFF
CDR3nt: TGTGCCAGCAGGCTTACTAGCGGGAGATACAATGAGCAGTTCTTC

v_gene: TRBV5-4
abundance: .
j_gene: TRBJ2-2
d_gene: TRBD1
CDR3aa: CASSLVGTGLTGELFF
CDR3nt: TGTGCCAGCAGCTTGGTGGGGACAGGGTTAACCGGGGAGCTGTTTTTT

v_gene: TRBV11-1
abundance: .
j_gene: TRBJ1-4
d_gene: TRBD1
CDR3aa: CASSKGQGEKLFF
CDR3nt: TGTGCCAGCAGCAAAGGACAGGGTGAAAAACTGTTTTTT

v_gene: TRBV5-1
abundance: .
j_gene: TRBJ2-2
d_gene: .
CDR3aa: CASSLEAQGYTGELFF
CDR3nt: TGCGCCAGCAGCTTGGAGGCTCAGGGCTACACCGGGGAGCTGTTTTTT

v_gene: TRBV9
abundance: .
j_gene: TRBJ2-3
d_gene: .
CDR3aa: CASSVDKDTQYF
CDR3nt: TGTGCCAGCAGCGTAGACAAAGATACGCAGTATTTT

v_gene: TRBV2
abundance: once
j_gene: TRBJ2-6
d_gene: .
CDR3aa: CSSQRDLDSGANVLTF
CDR3nt: TGTTCTTCTCAAAGGGACCTCGACTCTGGGGCCAACGTCCTGACTTTC

v_gene: TRBV9
abundance: .
j_gene: TRBJ2-7
d_gene: .
CDR3aa: CASSVDSQSYEQYF
CDR3nt: TGTGCCAGCAGCGTAGACTCTCAGTCCTACGAGCAGTACTTC

v_gene: TRBV5-6
abundance: .
j_gene: TRBJ2-3
d_gene: .
CDR3aa: CASSPFWSGDTQYF
CDR3nt: TGTGCCAGCAGCCCCTTTTGGAGCGGAGATACGCAGTATTTT

v_gene: TRBV5-1
abundance: few
j_gene: TRBJ2-2
d_gene: .
CDR3aa: CASSQQGNTGELFF
CDR3nt: TGCGCCAGCAGCCAACAGGGAAACACCGGGGAGCTGTTTTTT

v_gene: TRBV14
abundance: .
j_gene: TRBJ2-5
d_gene: TRBD1
CDR3aa: CASSQPQGAGETQYF
CDR3nt: TGTGCCAGCAGCCAACCACAGGGGGCCGGGGAGACCCAGTACTTC

v_gene: TRBV5-1
abundance: .
j_gene: TRBJ2-7
d_gene: TRBD2
CDR3aa: CASSLGLAGTGEQYF
CDR3nt: TGCGCCAGCAGCCTAGGACTAGCGGGAACCGGGGAGCAGTACTTC